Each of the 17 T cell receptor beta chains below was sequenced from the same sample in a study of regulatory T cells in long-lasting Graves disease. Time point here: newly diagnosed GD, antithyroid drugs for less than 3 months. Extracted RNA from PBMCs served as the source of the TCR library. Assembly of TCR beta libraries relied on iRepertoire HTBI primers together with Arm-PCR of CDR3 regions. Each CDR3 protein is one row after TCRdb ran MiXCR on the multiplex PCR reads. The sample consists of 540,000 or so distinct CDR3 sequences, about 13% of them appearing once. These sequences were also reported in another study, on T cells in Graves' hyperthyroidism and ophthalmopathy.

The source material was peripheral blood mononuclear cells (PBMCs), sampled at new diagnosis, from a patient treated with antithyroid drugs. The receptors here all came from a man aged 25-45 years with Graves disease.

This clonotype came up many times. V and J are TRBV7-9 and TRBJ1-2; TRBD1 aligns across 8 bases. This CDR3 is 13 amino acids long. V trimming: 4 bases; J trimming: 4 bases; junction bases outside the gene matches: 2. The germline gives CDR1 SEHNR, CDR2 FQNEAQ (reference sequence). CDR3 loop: CASSSTGVYGYTF. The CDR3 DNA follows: TGTGCCAGCAGCTCGACAGGGGTCTATGGCTACACCTTC.

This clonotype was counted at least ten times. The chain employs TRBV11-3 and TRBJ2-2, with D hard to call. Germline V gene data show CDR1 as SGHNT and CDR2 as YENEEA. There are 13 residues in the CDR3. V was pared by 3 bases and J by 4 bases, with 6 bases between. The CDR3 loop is CASSLDPTGELFF. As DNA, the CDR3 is TGTGCCAGCAGCTTGGACCCCACCGGGGAGCTGTTTTTT. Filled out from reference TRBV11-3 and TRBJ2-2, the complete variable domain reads EAGVVQSPRYKIIEKKQPVAFWCNPISGHNTLYWYLQNLGQGPELLIRYENEEAVDDSQLPKDRFSAERLKGVDSTLKIQPAELGDSAVYLCASSLDPTGELFFGEGSRLTVL.

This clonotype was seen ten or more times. CDR3 in DNA: TGTGCCAGCAGCTTAGCGGGGCATATTTTAGCCAAAAACATTCAGTACTTC. This translates into CASSLAGHILAKNIQYF. This chain connects TRBV11-2 to TRBJ2-4; D assignment may be TRBD1 or TRBD2 (5 bases each). V shed 1 base and J shed 0 bases, with 13 bases lying between them. From germline, CDR1 is SGHAT and CDR2 FQNNGV. This CDR3 comprises 17 residues.

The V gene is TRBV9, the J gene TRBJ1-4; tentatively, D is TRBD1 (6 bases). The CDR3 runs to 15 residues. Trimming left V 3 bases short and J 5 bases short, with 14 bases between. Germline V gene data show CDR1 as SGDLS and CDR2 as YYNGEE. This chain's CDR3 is CASSASTGGNEKLFF. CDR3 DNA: TGTGCCAGCAGCGCCTCGACAGGAGGAAATGAAAAACTGTTTTTT.

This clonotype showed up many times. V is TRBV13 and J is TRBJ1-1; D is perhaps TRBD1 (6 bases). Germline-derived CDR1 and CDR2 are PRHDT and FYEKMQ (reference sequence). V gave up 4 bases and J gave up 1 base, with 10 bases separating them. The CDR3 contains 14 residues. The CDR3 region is CASSSGAENTEAFF. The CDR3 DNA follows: TGTGCCAGCAGCTCGGGGGCAGAGAACACTGAAGCTTTCTTT.

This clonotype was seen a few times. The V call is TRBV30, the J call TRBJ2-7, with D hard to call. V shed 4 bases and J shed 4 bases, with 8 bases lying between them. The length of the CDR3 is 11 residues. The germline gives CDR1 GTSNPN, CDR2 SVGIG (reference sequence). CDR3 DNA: TGTGCCTGGATGGAATATTACGAGCAGTACTTC. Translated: CAWMEYYEQYF.

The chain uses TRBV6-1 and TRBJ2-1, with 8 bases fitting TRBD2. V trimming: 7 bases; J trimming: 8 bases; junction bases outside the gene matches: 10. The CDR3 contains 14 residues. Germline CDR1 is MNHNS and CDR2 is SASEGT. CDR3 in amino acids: CASTSSGRNYEQFF. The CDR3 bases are TGTGCCAGCACCTCCAGCGGGAGAAACTATGAGCAGTTCTTC.

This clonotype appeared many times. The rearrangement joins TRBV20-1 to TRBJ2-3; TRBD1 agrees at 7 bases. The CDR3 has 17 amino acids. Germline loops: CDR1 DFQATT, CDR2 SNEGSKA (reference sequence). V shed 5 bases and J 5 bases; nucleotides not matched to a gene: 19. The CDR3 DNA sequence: TGCAGTGCTGCCGCCCATGGACAGGCAGCTGAGGAAGATACGCAGTATTTT. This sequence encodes CSAAAHGQAAEEDTQYF.

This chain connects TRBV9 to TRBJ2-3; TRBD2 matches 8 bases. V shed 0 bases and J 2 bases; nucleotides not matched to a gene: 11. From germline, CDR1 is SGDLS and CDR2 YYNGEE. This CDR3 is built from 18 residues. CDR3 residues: CASSVAWTSHSPTDTQYF. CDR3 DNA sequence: TGTGCCAGCAGCGTAGCTTGGACTAGCCATAGCCCCACAGATACGCAGTATTTT. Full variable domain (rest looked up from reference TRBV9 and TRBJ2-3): DSGVTQTPKHLITATGQRVTLRCSPRSGDLSVYWYQQSLDQGLQFLIQYYNGEERAKGNILERFSAQQFPDLHSELNLSSLELGDSALYFCASSVAWTSHSPTDTQYFGPGTRLTVL.

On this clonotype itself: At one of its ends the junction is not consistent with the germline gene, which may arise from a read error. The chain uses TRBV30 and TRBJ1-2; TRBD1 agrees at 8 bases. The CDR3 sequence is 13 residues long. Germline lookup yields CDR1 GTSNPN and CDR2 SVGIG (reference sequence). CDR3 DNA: TGTGCCTGGAGTGAACCCGACAGGGGCCGAAATTCCTTC. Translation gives CAWSEPDRGRNSF.

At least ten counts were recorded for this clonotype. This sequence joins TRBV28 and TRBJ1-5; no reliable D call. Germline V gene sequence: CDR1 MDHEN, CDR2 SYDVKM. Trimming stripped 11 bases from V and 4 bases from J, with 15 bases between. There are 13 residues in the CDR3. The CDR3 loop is CAWSREQNQPQHF. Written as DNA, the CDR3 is TGTGCCTGGTCGAGGGAGCAAAATCAGCCCCAGCATTTT.

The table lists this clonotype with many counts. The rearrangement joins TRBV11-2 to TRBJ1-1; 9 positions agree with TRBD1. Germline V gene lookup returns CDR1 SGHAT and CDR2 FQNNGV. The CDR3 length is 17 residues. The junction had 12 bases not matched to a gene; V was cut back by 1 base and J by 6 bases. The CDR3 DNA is TGTGCCAGCAGCTTAGTACCGGGACAGGGTTTTCAGTCTGAAGCTTTCTTT. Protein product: CASSLVPGQGFQSEAFF. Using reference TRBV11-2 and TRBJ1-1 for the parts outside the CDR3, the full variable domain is EAGVAQSPRYKIIEKRQSVAFWCNPISGHATLYWYQQILGQGPKLLIQFQNNGVVDDSQLPKDRFSAERLKGVDSTLKIQPAKLEDSAVYLCASSLVPGQGFQSEAFFGQGTRLTVV.

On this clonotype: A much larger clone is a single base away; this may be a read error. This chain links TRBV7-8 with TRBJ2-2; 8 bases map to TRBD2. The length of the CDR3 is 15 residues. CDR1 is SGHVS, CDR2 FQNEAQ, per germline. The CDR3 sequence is CASSLSGRNTGGLFF. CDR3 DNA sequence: TGTGCCAGCAGCTTAAGCGGGAGAAACACCGGGGGGCTGTTTTTT.

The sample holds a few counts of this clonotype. CDR3 amino acids: CASSLGGGTYGYTF. CDR3 sequence (DNA): TGTGCCAGCAGTTTGGGAGGGGGGACCTATGGCTACACCTTC. V gene TRBV6-5 combines with J gene TRBJ1-2; D is perhaps TRBD1 (6 bases). The V gene's germline CDR1 is MNHEY and CDR2 SVGAGI. Trimming removed 4 bases at V and 4 bases at J, with 13 bases between. This CDR3 contains 14 residues.

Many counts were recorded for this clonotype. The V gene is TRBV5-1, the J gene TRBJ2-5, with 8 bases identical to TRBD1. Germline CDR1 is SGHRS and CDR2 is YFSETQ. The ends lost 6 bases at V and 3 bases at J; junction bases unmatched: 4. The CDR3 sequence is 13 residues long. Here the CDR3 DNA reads TGCGCCAGCATCGACAGGGGTAAAGAGACCCAGTACTTC. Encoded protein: CASIDRGKETQYF.

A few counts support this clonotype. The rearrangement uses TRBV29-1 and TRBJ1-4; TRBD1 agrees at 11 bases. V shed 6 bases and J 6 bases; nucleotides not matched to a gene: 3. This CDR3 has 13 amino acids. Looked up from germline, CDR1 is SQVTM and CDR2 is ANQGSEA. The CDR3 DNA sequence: TGCAGCGTACGGACAGGGGGCTATGAAAAACTGTTTTTT. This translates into CSVRTGGYEKLFF.

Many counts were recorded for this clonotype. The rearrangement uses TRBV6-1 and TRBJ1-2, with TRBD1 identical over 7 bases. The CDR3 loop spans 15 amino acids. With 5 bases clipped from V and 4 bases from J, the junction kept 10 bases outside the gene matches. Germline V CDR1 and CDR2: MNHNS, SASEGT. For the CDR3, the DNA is TGTGCCAGCAGTCCCCGGGGGGCAGGGGGCTATGGCTACACCTTC. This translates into CASSPRGAGGYGYTF.